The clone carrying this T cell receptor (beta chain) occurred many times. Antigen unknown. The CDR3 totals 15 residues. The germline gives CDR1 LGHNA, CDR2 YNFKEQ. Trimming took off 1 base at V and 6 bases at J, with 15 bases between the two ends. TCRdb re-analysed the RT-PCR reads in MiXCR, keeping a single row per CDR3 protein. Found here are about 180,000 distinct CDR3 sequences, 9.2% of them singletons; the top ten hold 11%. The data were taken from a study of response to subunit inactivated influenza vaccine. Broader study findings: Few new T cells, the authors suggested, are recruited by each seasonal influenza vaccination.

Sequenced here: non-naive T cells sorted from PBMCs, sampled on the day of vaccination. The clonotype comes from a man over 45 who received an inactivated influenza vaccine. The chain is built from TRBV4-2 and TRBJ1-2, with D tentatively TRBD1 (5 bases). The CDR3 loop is CASSQVFRDGHGYTF. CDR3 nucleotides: TGTGCCAGCAGCCAAGTGTTTAGGGACGGGCATGGCTACACCTTC.